Listed below are T cell receptor beta chains from one sample, sequenced in a study of T cells in Graves' hyperthyroidism and ophthalmopathy. Each CDR3 protein gets one entry after TCRdb re-called the multiplex PCR reads with MiXCR. The sample yields under 400,000 distinct CDR3 sequences, roughly 13% seen once. Sequenced sample: blood. Source of these receptors: a woman under 30 with Graves' hyperthyroidism. CDR3s include the opening cysteine and the closing phenylalanine or tryptophan. A D gene is named only where the DNA matches it firmly. Clone size, where shown, is once, few, many, or a class for clones that have expanded.

>TRBJ2-7|few|.|TRBV10-3
CAIRDNSYEQYF
TGTGCCATCCGGGACAACTCCTACGAGCAGTACTTC
>TRBJ2-3|many|.|TRBV5-1
CASSLSPISTDTQYF
TGCGCCAGCAGCTTAAGCCCAATTAGCACAGATACGCAGTATTTT
>TRBJ2-5|.|TRBD1|TRBV24-1
CATSDDRDPRETQYF
TGTGCCACCAGTGATGACAGGGATCCCCGGGAGACCCAGTACTTC
>TRBJ1-2|many|TRBD1|TRBV6-1
CASSAGTAAYGYTF
TGTGCCAGCAGTGCCGGGACAGCCGCCTATGGCTACACCTTC
>TRBJ1-5|many|TRBD1|TRBV28
CASSVNRGQPQHF
TGTGCCAGCAGTGTCAACAGGGGGCAGCCCCAGCATTTT
>TRBJ1-2|many|.|TRBV5-1
CASSSTWNYGYTF
TGCGCCAGCAGCTCTACCTGGAACTATGGCTACACCTTC
>TRBJ1-5|.|.|TRBV7-2
CASSSHPGGQPQHF
TGTGCCAGCAGCTCCCACCCAGGTGGTCAGCCCCAGCATTTT
>TRBJ2-7|many|.|TRBV4-1
CASSQATRFYEQYF
TGCGCCAGCAGCCAAGCGACAAGGTTCTACGAGCAGTACTTC
>TRBJ2-1|.|TRBD2|TRBV28
CASGDYSSYNEQFF
TGTGCCAGCGGGGACTATAGCTCCTACAATGAGCAGTTCTTC
>TRBJ2-7|many|.|TRBV5-1
CASSLEGGLTYEQYF
TGCGCCAGCAGCTTGGAAGGTGGTCTTACCTACGAGCAGTACTTC
>TRBJ2-3|many|TRBD2|TRBV7-8
CASSLGLAGGMNTQYF
TGTGCCAGCAGCTTGGGGCTAGCGGGGGGGATGAATACGCAGTATTTT
>TRBJ1-1|many|.|TRBV10-3
CAISEGVFTEAFF
TGTGCCATCAGTGAAGGGGTTTTCACTGAAGCTTTCTTT
>TRBJ2-6|.|.|TRBV2
CASSSGGANVLTF
TGTGCCAGCAGTTCGGGGGGGGCCAACGTCCTGACTTTC
>TRBJ1-1|many|.|TRBV18
CASSPNRAMNTEAFF
TGTGCCAGCTCGCCAAACAGGGCCATGAACACTGAAGCTTTCTTT
>TRBJ2-1|many|.|TRBV13
CASSRDPVNEQFF
TGTGCCAGCAGCCGGGACCCCGTCAATGAGCAGTTCTTC
>TRBJ1-1|.|TRBD1|TRBV4-2
CASSQDRANTEAFF
TGTGCCAGCAGCCAGGACAGGGCGAACACTGAAGCTTTCTTT
>TRBJ1-2|few|TRBD1|TRBV19
CASTPDRAWTYGYTF
TGTGCCAGTACCCCTGACAGGGCTTGGACCTATGGCTACACCTTC
>TRBJ2-3|many|TRBD2|TRBV4-2
CASSLVLGTSGSGGTDTQYF
TGTGCCAGCAGCCTAGTCTTGGGTACTAGCGGGAGTGGTGGCACAGATACGCAGTATTTT
>TRBJ2-7|many|TRBD1|TRBV12-3/TRBV12-4
CASRRQGVLVEQYF
TGTGCCAGCAGAAGACAGGGCGTCTTGGTCGAGCAGTACTTC
>TRBJ2-4|.|TRBD2|TRBV19
CASQSHTSGRGLAKNIQYF
TGTGCCAGTCAATCACATACTAGCGGGAGAGGCTTGGCCAAAAACATTCAGTACTTC
>TRBJ2-5|many|TRBD2|TRBV9
CASSEGTSGRAHQETQYF
TGTGCCAGCAGCGAGGGGACTAGCGGGAGGGCTCACCAAGAGACCCAGTACTTC
>TRBJ2-7|once|TRBD2|TRBV10-2
CASSEGLAGTYKQYF
TGCGCCAGCAGTGAGGGGCTAGCGGGGACCTACAAGCAGTACTTC
>TRBJ1-2|many|.|TRBV28
CASSTPFYGYTF
TGTGCCAGCAGCACACCGTTCTATGGCTACACCTTC
>TRBJ2-1|many|.|TRBV5-6
CASRDEYSYNEQFF
TGTGCCAGCAGGGACGAATACTCCTACAATGAGCAGTTCTTC
>TRBJ1-5|.|.|TRBV20-1
CSARRTGYSNQPQHF
TGCAGTGCTAGAAGGACGGGTTATAGCAATCAGCCCCAGCATTTT
>TRBJ2-7|.|TRBD1|TRBV18
CASSPVGTGAHEQYF
TGTGCCAGCTCACCAGTCGGGACAGGGGCCCACGAGCAGTACTTC
>TRBJ1-3|many|.|TRBV6-2/TRBV6-3
CASSYGTQSGNTIYF
TGTGCCAGCAGTTACGGGACACAGTCTGGAAACACCATATATTTT
>TRBJ2-4|many|TRBD1|TRBV2
CASSEEGGQGGKNIQYF
TGTGCCAGCAGTGAGGAGGGAGGACAGGGGGGAAAAAACATTCAGTACTTC
>TRBJ2-7|.|.|TRBV5-1
CASSLVGPPYEQYF
TGCGCCAGCAGCTTGGTTGGACCCCCCTACGAGCAGTACTTC
>TRBJ1-1|many|.|TRBV28
CASSLRRGAFF
TGTGCCAGCAGCTTACGACGGGGAGCTTTCTTT
>TRBJ1-1|.|.|TRBV12-3/TRBV12-4
CASSGATRTRNTEAFF
TGTGCCAGCAGCGGGGCAACGCGTACGAGGAACACTGAAGCTTTCTTT
>TRBJ1-2|.|.|TRBV19
CASIADGSLSGYTF
TGTGCCAGTATAGCAGACGGTAGTCTCTCTGGCTACACCTTC
>TRBJ2-3|many|.|TRBV7-3
CASSTLGMDTQYF
TGTGCCAGCAGCACCCTGGGGATGGATACGCAGTATTTT
>TRBJ2-4|many|.|TRBV28
CASSFPRRVEVNIQYF
TGTGCCAGCAGTTTCCCCAGGCGGGTAGAGGTTAACATTCAGTACTTC
>TRBJ2-2|.|TRBD2|TRBV4-3
CASSQVFSGLMRTGELFF
TGCGCCAGCAGCCAAGTCTTTAGCGGGTTAATGAGGACCGGGGAGCTGTTTTTT
>TRBJ2-7|many|.|TRBV24-1
CATAADGRSYEQYF
TGTGCCACCGCGGCAGACGGAAGATCCTACGAGCAGTACTTC
>TRBJ2-1|many|TRBD2|TRBV13
CASSFGRLGGASGNYEQFF
TGTGCCAGCAGCTTTGGGCGGTTGGGTGGCGCTAGCGGGAACTATGAGCAGTTCTTC
>TRBJ2-7|many|.|TRBV28
CASRSISSYEQYF
TGTGCCAGCAGATCGATATCCTCCTACGAGCAGTACTTC
>TRBJ2-5|many|.|TRBV2
CASTYFTRETQYF
TGTGCCAGCACCTACTTTACGCGGGAGACCCAGTACTTC
>TRBJ2-3|many|TRBD1|TRBV11-2
CASSLAVGRGPDTQYF
TGTGCCAGCAGCTTAGCAGTCGGCAGGGGGCCAGATACGCAGTATTTT
>TRBJ1-1|many|.|TRBV12-3/TRBV12-4
CASSFGEGLNTEAFF
TGTGCCAGCAGTTTCGGTGAGGGGCTGAACACTGAAGCTTTCTTT
>TRBJ2-4|.|TRBD1|TRBV11-1
CASSLWTGLQYF
TGTGCCAGCAGCCTCTGGACAGGGCTTCAGTACTTC
>TRBJ2-7|.|.|TRBV19
CASSIDVGTYEQYF
TGTGCCAGTAGTATAGATGTCGGAACCTACGAGCAGTACTTC
>TRBJ2-7|many|.|TRBV9
CASSVEDSPYEQYF
TGTGCCAGCAGCGTAGAGGACTCCCCCTACGAGCAGTACTTC
>TRBJ2-5|many|.|TRBV20-1
CSARFNYQETQYF
TGCAGTGCTAGGTTCAACTACCAAGAGACCCAGTACTTC
>TRBJ1-4|many|.|TRBV5-5
CASSLWGGTNEKLFF
TGTGCCAGCAGCTTGTGGGGGGGCACTAATGAAAAACTGTTTTTT
>TRBJ1-1|many|.|TRBV20-1
CSAREGNSEAFF
TGCAGTGCTAGAGAAGGGAACAGTGAAGCTTTCTTT
>TRBJ1-3|many|.|TRBV28
CASISPRGGNTIYF
TGTGCCAGCATTTCCCCCCGAGGGGGAAACACCATATATTTT
>TRBJ2-6|few|.|TRBV19
CASSKRKVFGRNSGANVLTF
TGTGCCAGTAGTAAAAGAAAGGTATTCGGACGGAACTCTGGGGCCAACGTCCTGACTTTC
>TRBJ1-1|many|.|TRBV28
CASSAPPPNTEAFF
TGTGCCAGCAGTGCCCCCCCACCGAACACTGAAGCTTTCTTT
>TRBJ1-2|many|.|TRBV6-1
CASSELGIGGYTF
TGTGCCAGCAGTGAATTGGGGATTGGCGGCTACACCTTC
>TRBJ1-5|.|.|TRBV28
CASRTTGAYLNQPQHF
TGTGCCAGCAGAACGACCGGAGCCTACCTTAATCAGCCCCAGCATTTT
>TRBJ1-5|.|.|TRBV20-1
CSAAGVQGNQPQHF
TGCAGTGCCGCGGGAGTGCAGGGCAATCAGCCCCAGCATTTT
>TRBJ2-2|many|TRBD2|TRBV28
CASLGGAGTGELFF
TGTGCCAGCCTCGGGGGGGCCGGCACCGGGGAGCTGTTTTTT
>TRBJ2-1|.|TRBD2|TRBV4-1
CASSQDAAGGPDEQFF
TGCGCCAGCAGCCAAGATGCGGCGGGAGGGCCAGATGAGCAGTTCTTC